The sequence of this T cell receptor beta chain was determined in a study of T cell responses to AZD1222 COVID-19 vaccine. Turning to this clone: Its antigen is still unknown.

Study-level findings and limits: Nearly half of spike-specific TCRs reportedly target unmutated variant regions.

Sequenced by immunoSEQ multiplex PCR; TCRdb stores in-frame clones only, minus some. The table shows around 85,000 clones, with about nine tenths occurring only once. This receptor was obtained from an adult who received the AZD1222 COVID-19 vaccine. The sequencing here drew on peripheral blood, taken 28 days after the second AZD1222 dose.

CDR3 sequence: CASRYTGGHYEQYF. As DNA, the CDR3 is TGTGCCAGCAGGTATACAGGGGGGCACTACGAGCAGTACTTC. The V call is TRBV7-8, the J call TRBJ2-7, with TRBD1 identical over 8 bases. This CDR3 comprises 14 residues. Unmatched junction bases numbered 7, after V lost 6 bases and J lost 3 bases. Germline V CDR1 and CDR2: SGHVS, FQNEAQ. Together with reference TRBV7-8 and TRBJ2-7, the CDR3 gives the full variable domain: GAGVSQSPRYKVAKRGQDVALRCDPISGHVSLFWYQQALGQGPEFLTYFQNEAQLDKSGLPSDRFFAERPEGSVSTLKIQRTQQEDSAVYLCASRYTGGHYEQYFGPGTRLTVT.